What follows describes a single T cell receptor (beta chain). No patient received treatment before thyroid surgery. This entry comes from a study of metastatic and nonmetastatic thyroid tumors. TCRdb re-analyzed the PCR reads through MiXCR. Of about 38,000 clones detected, less than 50% appear once; the ten largest clones hold approximately 25%. This receptor was obtained from a male donor with papillary thyroid cancer or a benign thyroid nodule (not recorded which). Some clones in this sample may be carry-over from other donors' samples. The sample was tumor tissue.

The CDR3 spells CASRPGTGYLYEQFF. CDR3 sequence (DNA): TGCGCCAGCAGACCCGGGACAGGTTACTTGTATGAGCAGTTCTTC. This chain links TRBV5-1 with TRBJ2-1, with 8 bases aligning to TRBD1. This CDR3 contains 15 residues. The germline V gene has CDR1 SGHRS and CDR2 YFSETQ. Trimming removed 5 bases from V and 8 bases from J; junction bases left unmatched: 12.